The following is a T cell receptor beta chain sequence with its context. Its antigen is unidentified. This specimen comes from a study of T cell responses to AZD1222 COVID-19 vaccine. Study conclusions and caveats: Spike regions recognized by vaccine-associated CD4 TCRs spanned the protein, led by 160-218 and 743-854. With two AZD1222 doses given, Spike-specific TCR breadth and depth both rose.

The CDR3 spans 15 residues. Germline-derived CDR1 and CDR2 are SEHNR and FQNEAQ (reference sequence). The germline V and J ends were trimmed by 2 bases and 2 bases, with 12 bases remaining between them. Profiled with immunoSEQ multiplex PCR; TCRdb holds only in-frame clones, not every one. This sample carries approximately 150,000 clones, just under 95% of them seen once, and the ten largest clones take 1.5% to 2%. The rearrangement uses TRBV7-9 and TRBJ1-2; D gene uncertain. Sequenced material: peripheral blood, taken on day 0 of AZD1222 vaccination. This sequence was found in an adult in good health. CDR3 amino acids: CASSLWVRQNYGYTF. DNA for the CDR3: TGTGCCAGCAGCTTATGGGTACGGCAGAACTATGGCTACACCTTC.